This paragraph covers one T cell receptor beta chain sequence. The antigen it binds to is not known. No much larger clonotype is one base removed from it; base qualities were not supplied. The cohort comprised around 690 healthy bone marrow donors. At the time of sampling, every cohort member was nominally healthy, though immune exposures that went unrecorded were likely present. The donor was CMV seropositive and belonged to the group of about 290 seropositive cohort members. Each donor provided a peripheral blood sample, and peripheral blood mononuclear cells were used for TCR beta sequencing. The Qiagen DNeasy Blood Extraction Kit was used to extract genomic DNA from the blood cell samples. These data originate in a study of cytomegalovirus exposure and HLA in healthy donors (dated by TCRdb to between 2016 and 2019). Looking at the study overall: An earlier analysis of 550 to 700 of the donors reported approximately 290 Gb of sequence data and approximately 110 million unique TCR beta sequences from 150 million to 200 million T cells. About 300 gigabases of sequencing data and approximately 85 million unique TCR sequences were included in an early release covering roughly 700 HLA-typed donors. Among the approximately 420 genotyped donors, about 85% belonged to the genetic ancestry cluster associated with self-reported Caucasian donors. The study aimed to test whether cataloging public T cell receptors could reveal signatures of past pathogen exposure. The study profiled the T cell repertoires of about 720 subjects by immunosequencing and related them to cytomegalovirus serostatus. Along with the approximately 700-subject first cohort, a separate validation cohort of 120 different subjects was used. High-throughput TCR immunosequencing, statistical association of individual TCRs with disease status, and machine learning were combined to predict cytomegalovirus infection status. A later analysis re-examined previously published TCR beta repertoires from more than 650 donors and added high-resolution HLA genotyping to investigate patterns of TCR occurrence. In the later analysis, no new phenotypic data were used to find candidate immune exposures; instead, reliance was placed on TCR beta sequences and their occurrence across donors. In an earlier analysis of roughly 580 of the donors, high-throughput TCR beta sequencing was used to judge whether each TCR beta V gene segment behaved as functional or pseudogenic. Donor age, sex, ethnicity and CMV serostatus were compiled alongside the repertoire data. A later genetic analysis took genome-wide SNP genotypes for about three fifths of the 666 donors and used that subset as a discovery cohort. Every repertoire in the discovery cohort had been generated on one and the same sequencing platform. Both class I and class II loci were covered by HLA typing, at four-digit resolution. Typing coverage differed by locus: A, B, C, DRB1 and DQB1 were typed in roughly 620-630 donors, DQA1 in about 560, DPA1 in around 580, and DPB1 in 400 to 480. Roughly five DR-DQ haplotypes were treated as single units for association and clustering because of strong linkage in the cohort. Across 398 genotyped donors of the cohort, an average of about 200,000 unique TCR beta nucleotide sequences per donor were sequenced, and approximately 17% of those sequences were non-productive. What the work shows at the level of the full study, not this receptor alone: A cluster of highly shared sequence variants was judged likely to represent a technical artifact of the sequencing pipeline. In a later analysis, HLA-associated TCR beta chains were found to be more clonally expanded and to have lower generation probabilities than equally common non-associated chains. In the study, approximately 150 TCR beta chains were listed as associated with cytomegalovirus. It was suggested by the authors that the approach could potentially be generalized to other disease states and immunological phenotypes. Sequencing depth was assumed to be roughly uniform across donors in the presence/absence analyses, though that assumption may not hold. Specific HLA alleles were associated with 18,000 or so TCR beta sequences at a false discovery rate of 0.05 in a later analysis. An earlier analysis of approximately 500 of the donors showed that most TCR beta V segments appeared in productive rearrangements either about 90% or about 30% of the time, which broadly matched IMGT annotations. Strong co-occurrence of HLA alleles, especially DR and DQ, made assigning TCR associations to individual alleles difficult. In a later genetic analysis, a missense DCLRE1C variant was associated with V-gene and J-gene trimming of TCR beta chains, and the association was replicated in an independent cohort. A further reported finding was that TCR beta sequences accurately predicted the HLA-A and HLA-B alleles for most subjects in the first cohort. This cohort had only TCR beta chains sequenced, and the lack of alpha or paired-chain data limited which features could be detected. Immune exposure information for the cohort was limited to CMV serostatus. Most CMV-associated TCR beta chains appeared to be HLA-restricted in a later analysis, and the HLA associations seemed to be driven largely by CMV exposure. According to a later analysis, parvovirus B19, influenza, CMV and Epstein-Barr virus appeared linked to several top co-occurrence clusters. Linkage disequilibrium might explain the correlated functional status among segregating V segments, but an unknown experimental factor could not be excluded. Because counts were too low, about 18 rarely observed V segments, including chromosome 9 orphons, were left out of the earlier analysis of roughly 600 of the donors. The classifier was reported to diagnose cytomegalovirus status with high specificity and sensitivity in both the original cohort and the validation cohort. In vitro tests confirmed that a few of the cytomegalovirus-associated TCR beta chains recognize cytomegalovirus antigens. According to a later genetic analysis, donors in an Asian-associated ancestry cluster had fewer N-insertions in productive TCRs than the approximately 650-donor mean. Because some donors lacked HLA typing at each locus, the association tests relied only on the typed subset. A later analysis found that TCR association rates varied across HLA loci, with DRB1 alleles showing the most associated TCRs and HLA-C alleles the fewest. Because the 87-base-pair reads could not distinguish some IMGT-functional V segments, including TRBV6-2 and TRBV6-3, those segments were excluded. Most TCR sequences were seen in very few donors, while some public TCRs were found in many individuals.

Reading from cysteine to phenylalanine, the CDR3 counts 13 amino acids. CDR3 DNA is the only sequence kept; it has 39 bases, read in frame from the first base. Trimming accounts for 7 bases at V and 7 bases at J, while the number of junction bases matched to no gene is 7. Taken from the germline V gene (reference sequence), the CDR1 and CDR2 loops are LNHDA and SQIVND. The library was prepared using the immunoSEQ multiplex PCR assay. For the multiplex PCR, a mixture combining 60 forward primers for TCR Vbeta segments and 13 reverse primers for TCR Jbeta segments was used. Amplification of the CDR3 region of rearranged TCR beta genes was performed with a multiplex PCR assay on genomic DNA. The Illumina HiSeq System was used to sequence the amplified TCR beta libraries as 87-base-pair reads. On the study's bioinformatics: Across the roughly 640 repertoires, a later analysis counted approximately 83 million unique TCR beta chains, some 11 million of which were shared by at least two donors. A nearest-neighbor algorithm error-corrected the raw reads and collapsed the reads into unique sequences, merging closely related sequences to remove PCR and sequencing errors. V, D and J gene segments were assigned by aligning CDR3 sequences to IMGT reference sequences. For a sequence to be retained, at least a six-nucleotide match to both a V gene segment and a J gene segment was required. A rearrangement counted as productive if the CDR3 had no stop codons and remained in frame with V and J, and every other rearrangement counted as non-productive. CDR3 was defined according to IMGT convention as the region running from the second conserved V-encoded cysteine to the conserved J-encoded phenylalanine. In an earlier analysis of some 550 of the donors, sequences lacking an unambiguous match to a single V gene segment were excluded. In an earlier analysis of a few hundred of the donors, a V segment was called functional when productive rearrangements were above 56.7%, and segregating when the standard deviation between donors exceeded 5%. A statistical classification framework was built to diagnose cytomegalovirus status from the catalog of TCR beta chain sequences. In a later analysis, V and J genes were assigned by comparing TCR nucleotide sequences against IMGT/GENE-DB human TR gene sequences. A later analysis assigned CDR3 sequences and most-parsimonious VDJ recombination scenarios with the TCRdist pipeline. In a later analysis, every TCR beta chain was defined by the combination of its CDR3 amino acid sequence and its V-gene family, and reads without a unique V-gene family were dropped. To address suspected cross-contamination and a sequencing artifact, a later analysis removed several hundred highly shared, low-generation-probability nucleotide sequences. In a later analysis, a clonal expansion index was calculated for each public chain from normalized within-repertoire ranks of inferred template counts. In a later analysis, generation probabilities were computed using a VDJ recombination model fitted to out-of-frame rearrangements, and the results were checked against IGoR. In a later analysis, hypergeometric tests were used to score TCR-TCR, TCR-HLA and TCR-CMV co-occurrence, with a repertoire-size bias correction applied to TCR pairs. In a later analysis, false discovery rates were estimated by permuting HLA or CMV assignments 20 times. A later analysis grouped co-occurring TCRs with DBSCAN, adding TCRdist sequence similarity when clustering within HLA-allele-positive subsets. For co-occurrence clustering, repertoires with fewer than 30,000 or more than 120,000 public chains were excluded, along with a handful of repertoires with anomalous nucleotide sharing. TCRdb re-hosts the immuneACCESS table, in-frame sequences only. Its copies lack some clones; in the studies checked, an unresolved V gene accounts for under half of them, and the cause for the rest is not known. That table furnishes V, J and clone size, whereas the DNA furnished D and trimming. The sample table records 150,000 to 200,000 clones; approximately 80% of these occur just once. The top ten clones comprise 11% to 15% of the sample.

The sample consisted of PBMCs. This sequence originates from a woman aged 30 to 39 in good health and CMV-seropositive. The chain couples TRBV19 to TRBJ2-7; TRBD1 agrees with 10 junctional bases. Read as DNA, the sequence is TGTGCCAGTAAAAGACAGGGGGCGGATGAGCAGTACTTC. The resulting protein is CASKRQGADEQYF.